Each of the 30 T cell receptor beta chains below was sequenced from the same sample in a study of T cell responses to AZD1222 COVID-19 vaccine. Sequencing used immunoSEQ multiplex PCR; TCRdb keeps in-frame clones, though not all of them. The sample records more than 140,000 clones, about 90% being singletons. The sequenced sample was peripheral blood, obtained on day 0 of AZD1222 vaccination. The receptors come from an adult in good health.

The chain links TRBV4-1 to TRBJ1-5, with D possibly being TRBD1 (6 bases). With 0 bases removed from V and 5 bases from J, the gap between germline ends came to 11 bases. There are 15 residues in the CDR3. Germline lookup yields CDR1 MGHRA and CDR2 YSYEKL. CDR3: CASSQEGGGHQPQHF. The CDR3 nucleotides read TGCGCCAGCAGCCAAGAAGGCGGGGGCCATCAGCCCCAGCATTTT.

J is TRBJ2-7 and V is TRBV19, with TRBD1 identical over 7 bases. Germline CDR1 reads LNHDA; CDR2 reads SQIVND (reference sequence). With 9 bases clipped from V and 3 bases from J, the junction kept 5 bases outside the gene matches. The CDR3 has 12 amino acids. This chain's CDR3 is CASRDSYYEQYF. The CDR3, as DNA: TGTGCCAGCCGGGACAGTTACTACGAGCAGTACTTC.

The V call is TRBV6-4, the J call TRBJ2-6; D is ambiguous. V was pared by 8 bases and J by 1 base, with 12 bases between. The CDR3 has 15 amino acids. The germline V gene encodes CDR1 MRHNA and CDR2 SNTAGT. The CDR3 DNA reads TGTGCCAGCCGCTCGTCGGTTTCTGGGGCCAACGTCCTGACTTTC. It specifies CASRSSVSGANVLTF.

This chain connects TRBV28 to TRBJ1-2; D not resolved. Germline-derived CDR1 and CDR2 are MDHEN and SYDVKM. V lost 3 bases to trimming and J lost 4 bases, with 18 bases between them. This CDR3 contains 16 residues. This CDR3 is CASSFPPPLGVYGYTF. The CDR3, as DNA: TGTGCCAGCAGTTTTCCTCCACCCCTCGGGGTCTATGGCTACACCTTC.

The chain recombines TRBV6-5 with TRBJ1-5; D unresolved. Germline loops: CDR1 MNHEY, CDR2 SVGAGI. The CDR3 is made up of 15 amino acids. V lost 4 bases, J lost 3 bases, and 13 bases lay in between. CDR3 sequence (DNA): TGTGCCAGCAGTTTTCTCGGGCCCTACAATCAGCCCCAGCATTTT. It yields the protein CASSFLGPYNQPQHF.

The chain uses TRBV6-2 or TRBV6-3 and TRBJ2-3, with D possibly matching TRBD2 (5 bases). Germline-derived CDR1 and CDR2 are MNHEY and SVGEGT. V dropped 2 bases and J dropped 0 bases, with 12 bases sitting between them. CDR3 length: 16 amino acids. CDR3 residues: CASSYGERSSTDTQYF. The CDR3 DNA reads as TGTGCCAGCAGTTACGGGGAGAGATCTAGCACAGATACGCAGTATTTT.

This chain joins TRBV30 and TRBJ1-1, with D unclear. CDR1 and CDR2 (germline): GTSNPN, SVGIG (reference sequence). The CDR3 is 12 residues long. V dropped 1 base and J dropped 4 bases, with 7 bases sitting between them. CDR3 amino acids: CAWSGVRTEAFF. The CDR3 nucleotides are TGTGCCTGGAGTGGGGTCCGCACTGAAGCTTTCTTT.

The V gene is TRBV9, the J gene TRBJ1-4; 8 bases match TRBD1. CDR1 and CDR2 (germline): SGDLS, YYNGEE. The CDR3 sequence is 15 residues long. V lost 0 bases and J lost 7; bases outside the gene matches: 5. The CDR3 sequence is CASSVDDRGTEKLFF. The DNA of the CDR3 is TGTGCCAGCAGCGTAGATGACAGGGGAACTGAAAAACTGTTTTTT. The whole variable domain, remainder taken from reference TRBV9 and TRBJ1-4, is DSGVTQTPKHLITATGQRVTLRCSPRSGDLSVYWYQQSLDQGLQFLIQYYNGEERAKGNILERFSAQQFPDLHSELNLSSLELGDSALYFCASSVDDRGTEKLFFGSGTQLSVL.

The V call is TRBV27, the J call TRBJ1-2; D may be TRBD1 (5 bases). Deletions cut 6 bases from V and 6 bases from J, with 20 bases between. Germline CDR1 and CDR2: MNHEY and SMNVEV (reference sequence). The length of the CDR3 is 15 residues. Here the CDR3 reads CASRRSEAKGNGYTF. CDR3 in DNA: TGTGCCAGCAGACGATCGGAGGCTAAGGGGAATGGCTACACCTTC.

The chain joins TRBV6-6 to TRBJ1-1, with D hard to call. This CDR3 region has 13 residues. Per the germline V gene, CDR1 is MNHNY and CDR2 is SVGAGI (reference sequence). Between the trimmed V and J ends, which lost 0 bases and 1 base, there was a span of 3 bases. Here the CDR3 reads CASSYSRNTEAFF. In nucleotides, the CDR3 is TGTGCCAGCAGTTACTCGCGGAACACTGAAGCTTTCTTT.

The V gene is TRBV15, the J gene TRBJ2-5; no definite D call. Trimming removed 2 bases from V and 2 bases from J, with 12 bases in between. CDR3 length: 15 amino acids. The germline CDR1 and CDR2 sequences are LNHNV and YYDKDF (reference sequence). Here the CDR3 DNA reads TGTGCCACCAGCAGATTTGGGGTAGAACAAGAGACCCAGTACTTC. This codes for CATSRFGVEQETQYF.

This chain links TRBV28 with TRBJ2-3; tentative D call: TRBD1 (6 bases). The germline V gene encodes CDR1 MDHEN and CDR2 SYDVKM. The CDR3 extends over 16 amino acids. The V gene lost 9 bases and the J gene lost 6 bases, with 25 bases spanning the gap. CDR3 DNA sequence: TGTGCCAGTGGTATAAAGGACAGCCGTTTAATGGATACGCAGTATTTT. Residues: CASGIKDSRLMDTQYF.

The chain recombines TRBV2 with TRBJ1-6, with D hard to call. CDR1 and CDR2 (germline): SNHLY, FYNNEI. The CDR3 totals 12 residues. V lost 8 bases to trimming and J lost 11 bases, with 13 bases between them. In DNA, the CDR3 is TGTGCCAGCGAAACGGGGAAGACACCCCTCCACTTT. Protein: CASETGKTPLHF.

The V and J genes are TRBV19 and TRBJ1-1, with D perhaps TRBD1 (5 bases). The CDR3 sequence is 15 residues long. V dropped 3 bases and J dropped 5 bases, with 16 bases sitting between them. CDR1 LNHDA and CDR2 SQIVND come from the germline V gene (reference sequence). The CDR3 region is CASSIWYGAGTEAFF. CDR3 in DNA: TGTGCCAGTAGTATTTGGTACGGGGCTGGGACTGAAGCTTTCTTT.

CDR3 DNA sequence: TGTGCCAGCAGCAAAGTAGGGAAGACTAGCAATCAGCCCCAGCATTTT. This encodes CASSKVGKTSNQPQHF. V and J are TRBV21-1 and TRBJ1-5. TRBV21-1 is a pseudogene segment. This CDR3 region has 16 residues.

The chain links TRBV9 to TRBJ2-1; 8 bases map to TRBD1. Germline lookup yields CDR1 SGDLS and CDR2 YYNGEE. This CDR3 has 20 amino acids. Losses at the gene ends were 3 bases for V and 2 bases for J; bases not matched to a gene: 19. CDR3 DNA sequence: TGTGCCAGCAGCGCTCCCTCGGGGACAGGAACCATTAGTACCTACAATGAGCAGTTCTTC. This gives the protein CASSAPSGTGTISTYNEQFF.

The chain employs TRBV5-5 and TRBJ1-2; D not certain. Germline assignment: CDR1 SGHKS and CDR2 YYEKEE (reference sequence). This CDR3 is built from 15 residues. Trimming left V 0 bases short and J 4 bases short, with 13 bases between. The CDR3 sequence: CASSLVPHRVYGYTF. The CDR3 coding sequence is TGTGCCAGCAGCTTGGTGCCTCACCGGGTCTATGGCTACACCTTC.

The V gene is TRBV6-6, the J gene TRBJ1-6; tentative D call: TRBD1 (6 bases). There are 15 residues in the CDR3. Trimming took off 10 bases at V and 6 bases at J, with 19 bases between the two ends. CDR1 is MNHNY, CDR2 SVGAGI, per germline (reference sequence). This CDR3 is CATRTRGLSNSPLHF. In nucleotides, the CDR3 is TGTGCCACCCGTACCCGGGGGCTCTCTAATTCACCCCTCCACTTT.

The rearrangement links TRBV5-5 to TRBJ2-1; D not resolved. Germline V CDR1 and CDR2: SGHKS, YYEKEE (reference sequence). The CDR3 spans 15 residues. The V and J ends lost 6 bases and 8 bases respectively, with 21 bases between them. Here the CDR3 DNA reads TGTGCCAGCACCACAATTGAGGACCCCGTCGATGAGCAGTTCTTC. Its translation is CASTTIEDPVDEQFF. The variable domain in full, with the rest retrieved from reference TRBV5-5 and TRBJ2-1, is DAGVTQSPTHLIKTRGQQVTLRCSPISGHKSVSWYQQVLGQGPQFIFQYYEKEERGRGNFPDRFSARQFPNYSSELNVNALLLGDSALYLCASTTIEDPVDEQFFGPGTRLTVL.

This chain links TRBV28 with TRBJ2-7; D may be TRBD1 (6 bases). Trimming shortened V by 6 bases and J by 6 bases, and 12 bases separated the two germline ends. CDR3 length equals 12 residues. Germline V gene lookup returns CDR1 MDHEN and CDR2 SYDVKM. CDR3 protein: CASSSGDREQYF. In DNA form, the CDR3 reads TGTGCCAGCAGCTCAGGGGATCGCGAGCAGTACTTC. The variable domain in full, with the rest retrieved from reference TRBV28 and TRBJ2-7, is DVKVTQSSRYLVKRTGEKVFLECVQDMDHENMFWYRQDPGLGLRLIYFSYDVKMKEKGDIPEGYSVSREKKERFSLILESASTNQTSMYLCASSSGDREQYFGPGTRLTVT.

V gene TRBV19 combines with J gene TRBJ2-2, with D perhaps matching TRBD1 (5 bases). Germline CDR1 reads LNHDA; CDR2 reads SQIVND (reference sequence). This CDR3 region has 16 residues. V was trimmed by 0 bases and J by 1 base, leaving 9 bases between them. Written as DNA, the CDR3 is TGTGCCAGTAGTATAGATTCACAGGTGAACACCGGGGAGCTGTTTTTT. Protein: CASSIDSQVNTGELFF.

V is TRBV12-5 and J is TRBJ2-1; TRBD1 agrees at 8 bases. The germline gives CDR1 LGHNT, CDR2 FRNRAP. The ends lost 6 bases at V and 2 bases at J; junction bases unmatched: 0. CDR3 length: 13 amino acids. The CDR3 here is CASGQGAYNEQFF. For the CDR3, the DNA is TGTGCTAGTGGACAGGGGGCCTACAATGAGCAGTTCTTC.

The table lists this clone with a count of one. The V call is TRBV27, the J call TRBJ2-5; either TRBD1 or TRBD2 may fit D (5 bases each). This CDR3 contains 14 residues. The V gene lost 3 bases and the J gene lost 3 bases, with 11 bases spanning the gap. Germline CDR1 and CDR2: MNHEY and SMNVEV (reference sequence). The CDR3 is CASSFGGPEETQYF. The CDR3 DNA reads as TGTGCCAGCAGTTTTGGGGGACCAGAAGAGACCCAGTACTTC.

The rearrangement joins TRBV6-5 to TRBJ2-1; TRBD1 agrees at 7 bases. The germline gives CDR1 MNHEY, CDR2 SVGAGI. The CDR3 contains 13 residues. J was trimmed by 2 bases and V by 11 bases; bases with no gene match: 6. The DNA of the CDR3 is TGTGCCGTCCGGGACAGTACCTACAATGAGCAGTTCTTC. Residues: CAVRDSTYNEQFF.

This clone occurred a few times. Here the CDR3 reads CASSRTQSATQPQHF. The CDR3 coding sequence is TGTGCCAGCAGCCGGACCCAGTCAGCAACTCAGCCCCAGCATTTT. The gene calls are TRBV7-2 and TRBJ1-5, with no clear D. Trimming stripped 5 bases from V and 6 bases from J, with 17 bases between. CDR1 SGHTA and CDR2 FQGNSA come from the germline V gene. This CDR3 region has 15 residues. The variable domain in full, completed from reference TRBV7-2 and TRBJ1-5, reads GAGVSQSPSNKVTEKGKDVELRCDPISGHTALYWYRQSLGQGLEFLIYFQGNSAPDKSGLPSDRFSAERTGGSVSTLTIQRTQQEDSAVYLCASSRTQSATQPQHFGDGTRLSIL.

The chain links TRBV6-5 to TRBJ2-5, with 7 bases aligning to TRBD1. This CDR3 region has 14 residues. In germline, CDR1 is MNHEY, CDR2 SVGAGI. Trimming took 6 bases from V and 1 from J; bases not matched to a gene: 5. CDR3 amino acids: CASSRDSLQETQYF. CDR3 sequence (DNA): TGTGCCAGCAGCCGGGACAGCCTCCAAGAGACCCAGTACTTC.

The V gene is TRBV24-1, the J gene TRBJ2-3; 8 bases are shared with TRBD2. This CDR3 region has 17 residues. V trimming: 2 bases; J trimming: 7 bases; junction bases outside the gene matches: 13. In germline, CDR1 is KGHDR, CDR2 SFDVKD. The CDR3 spells CATSDSSPGLVTNTQYF. CDR3 DNA sequence: TGTGCCACCAGTGATTCTTCACCGGGACTAGTTACGAATACGCAGTATTTT.

Written as DNA, the CDR3 is TGTGCCAGCAGCCAAGAAGTGGTGACTAGCGGCTCCTACAATGAGCAGTTCTTC. Translating it yields CASSQEVVTSGSYNEQFF. V gene TRBV3-1 (or the pseudogene TRBV3-2) combines with J gene TRBJ2-1, with 9 bases that match TRBD2. The germline gives CDR1 LGHDT, CDR2 YNNKEL (reference sequence). The CDR3 extends over 18 amino acids. The trim removed 0 bases at V and 0 bases at J, leaving 6 bases unmatched.

The chain carries TRBV2 and TRBJ2-5; D possibly corresponds to TRBD2 (6 bases). This CDR3 region has 14 residues. V was clipped by 4 bases and J by 2 bases, with 11 bases between them. The germline gives CDR1 SNHLY, CDR2 FYNNEI. The CDR3 is CASSGRLVQETQYF. The CDR3 coding sequence is TGTGCCAGCAGTGGAAGACTAGTTCAAGAGACCCAGTACTTC.

J is TRBJ2-1 and V is TRBV10-3; D unresolved. The CDR3 has 16 residues. Germline V gene data show CDR1 as ENHRY and CDR2 as SYGVKD. V gave up 0 bases and J gave up 2 bases, with 11 bases separating them. The CDR3 is CAISESRQSTYNEQFF. For the CDR3, the DNA is TGTGCCATCAGTGAGTCCAGACAATCCACCTACAATGAGCAGTTCTTC.